This TCR beta chain was identified in a study of T cell clonotyping in hematopoietic cell transplantation (dated by TCRdb to the early 2020s). Broadly, across the study: In the study, approximately 140 blood samples were gathered from 35 consecutive transplant recipients and their related donors. Recruitment of patients was conducted between late 2015 and early 2017, and follow-up was continued until late 2020 or death. Overall study results and their limits: Just a small fraction of recipient repertoires overlapped with donor repertoires, and more than 97% appeared de novo at the given depth. After transplant, TCR diversity in recipients dropped, and pathologically expanded clonotypes increased progressively from day 30 to day 180. Donor and pretransplant recipient Inverse Simpson Index values predicted broader posttransplant TCR repertoire diversity. Sample size was limited, and cells were not sorted, so CD4 and CD8 repertoire contributions could not be separated.

Note on this clone: The antigen it binds to is not known. No qualities accompany the bases; no much larger clone lies one base away.

The CDR3 covers 13 residues, taking in both the cysteine and the phenylalanine. Here the CDR3 DNA is all that survives: 39 bases in frame from base 1. In the germline V gene, CDR1 corresponds to SQVTM and CDR2 to ANQGSEA. V loses 7 bases of germline sequence and J loses 6 bases, and the interval between the two ends is 15 bases. The immunoSEQ assay, a bias-controlled multiplex PCR with V- and J-specific primers, was used to amplify TCR beta CDR3 regions from genomic DNA. In a second PCR step, a proprietary barcode and Illumina adapter sequences were attached to the CDR3 amplicons. CDR3 libraries were sequenced on an Illumina MiSeq instrument. The authors processed their data as follows. immunoSEQ Analyzer 3.0 was used for export and quality control, with R Bioconductor and Immunarch used for downstream analyses. Only productive rearrangements within the normalized downsampled data set were used in the calculation of repertoire metrics. Clonotypes larger than 5 templates in the normalized cohort were defined as pathologically expanded. The Inverse Simpson Index was used to measure repertoire diversity. To capture all clonotypes, CMV-specificity analyses were performed on the non-normalized data set. This is the immuneACCESS table as TCRdb keeps it, with only in-frame sequences that have V and J called. A part of the clones is gone; compared with another copy, unresolved V genes explain less than half, and the rest is unexplained. The V and J calls and clone size were taken over from that table, and D and trimming were inferred from the DNA. The sample contains 13,000 or so clones, about 97% of them found a single time. In total, the top ten clones hold 4.2% of the sample.

Explained via the paper, the time point label denotes: 30 days after allo-HCT. Recipient blood was collected about 28 days before transplant and at days 30, 100 and 180 after transplant. Nuclei Lysis Solution was used to extract genomic DNA from fresh or cryopreserved unfractionated peripheral blood mononuclear cells. The TCR sequence derives from a female patient aged 45-65 years who had an allogeneic stem cell transplant from an unrelated donor, so T cells may come from the graft donor. Some clones in this sample may be carry-over from other donors' samples. The rearrangement combines TRBV29-1 with TRBJ2-2; tentative D gene TRBD1, with 6 bases matching. Sequenced here: peripheral blood mononuclear cells, sampled 30 days after allogeneic stem cell transplant. The nucleotide sequence reads TGCAGCGCACCGGGACAAAGGGCCGGGGAGCTGTTTTTT. The encoded protein is CSAPGQRAGELFF.